This TCR beta chain was retrieved from a study of OX40 agonist ivuxolimab in advanced cancers. Turning to the study itself: Mean age about 60 years, range about 23 to 80; 82.7% male.

V was pared by 5 bases and J by 1 base, with 6 bases of the junction left unmatched. The germline V gene encodes CDR1 SGHAT and CDR2 FQNNGV. The CDR3 extends over 15 amino acids. Patients were excluded for autoimmune disease history or systemic immunosuppression. The protocol was immunoSEQ multiplex PCR, while the TCRdb copy is restricted to in-frame clones and leaves out a portion. The data contain approximately 80,000 clones, around 91% of them singletons. The sequenced sample was CD4+ or CD8+ T cells sorted from blood, obtained in a trial of the OX40 agonist ivuxolimab. The TCR sequence derives from an adult with an advanced solid tumor such as melanoma, head and neck, liver or kidney cancer. The chain combines TRBV11-2 with TRBJ1-1, with 8 positions matching TRBD1. DNA for the CDR3: TGTGCCAGCAGCCCAGACAGGGGACGGAACACTGAAGCTTTCTTT. Translating it yields CASSPDRGRNTEAFF.